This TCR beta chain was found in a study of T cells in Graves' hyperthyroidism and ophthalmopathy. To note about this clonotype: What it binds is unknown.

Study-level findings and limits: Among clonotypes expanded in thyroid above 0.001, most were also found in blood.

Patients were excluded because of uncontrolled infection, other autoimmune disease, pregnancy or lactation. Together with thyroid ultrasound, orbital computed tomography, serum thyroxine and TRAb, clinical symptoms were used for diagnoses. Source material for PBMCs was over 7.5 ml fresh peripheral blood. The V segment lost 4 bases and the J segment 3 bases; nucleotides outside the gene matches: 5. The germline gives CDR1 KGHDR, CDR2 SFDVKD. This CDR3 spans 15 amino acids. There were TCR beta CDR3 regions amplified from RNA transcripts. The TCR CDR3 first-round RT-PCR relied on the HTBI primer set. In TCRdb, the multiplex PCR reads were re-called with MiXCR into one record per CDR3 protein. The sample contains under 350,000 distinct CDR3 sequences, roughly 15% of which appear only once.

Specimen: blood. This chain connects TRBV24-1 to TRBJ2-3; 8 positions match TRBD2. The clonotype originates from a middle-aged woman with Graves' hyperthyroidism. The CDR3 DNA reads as TGTGCCACCAGTGACTCGGGACTAGGGACAGATACGCAGTATTTT. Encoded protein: CATSDSGLGTDTQYF.